The 3 T cell receptor beta chains listed next were all sequenced from one sample in a study of T cell responses to AZD1222 COVID-19 vaccine. Generated by immunoSEQ multiplex PCR, the TCRdb table keeps only in-frame clones and is missing some. Of some 140,000 clones in the sample, about 91% were seen once. Sequences were derived from peripheral blood, sampled on day 0 of AZD1222 vaccination. These receptors were collected from an adult in good health.

The chain carries TRBV7-8 and TRBJ1-2; D is unclear. This CDR3 contains 13 residues. The germline V gene has CDR1 SGHVS and CDR2 FQNEAQ. The germline V and J ends were trimmed by 0 bases and 6 bases, with 8 bases remaining between them. The CDR3 nucleotides read TGTGCCAGCAGCTTAGCGCTCCAGAATGGCTACACCTTC. Its translation: CASSLALQNGYTF.

This clone was seen once. The gene calls are TRBV4-2 and TRBJ2-1; 7 bases are a match to TRBD2. This CDR3 is 16 amino acids long. V dropped 6 bases and J dropped 0; count of bases not matched to a gene: 8. The germline V gene has CDR1 LGHNA and CDR2 YNFKEQ. In DNA form, the CDR3 reads TGTGCCAGCAGTCCCACGGGGGGTATCTCCTACAATGAGCAGTTCTTC. It is translated as CASSPTGGISYNEQFF.

The chain employs TRBV2 and TRBJ1-2, with TRBD1 matching 7 bases. Germline V gives CDR1 SNHLY, CDR2 FYNNEI. Unmatched junction bases numbered 7, after V lost 4 bases and J lost 8 bases. The CDR3 length is 13 residues. The CDR3 reads CASSGIGGSGYTF. In nucleotides, the CDR3 is TGTGCCAGCAGTGGTATAGGGGGCTCAGGCTACACCTTC.